This T cell receptor (beta chain) was captured by sequencing in a study of CD8 T cells in Susac syndrome. Per the germline V gene, CDR1 is SGHAT and CDR2 is FQNNGV. The CDR3 is 16 residues long. V was clipped by 5 bases and J by 0 bases; unmatched bases: 9. RNA, at about 0.45 to 1 ug, was reverse transcribed with random hexamers. MiXCR was run by TCRdb on the immunoSEQ multiplex PCR reads, yielding one entry per CDR3 protein. The table shows over 95,000 distinct CDR3 sequences, with about 93% occurring only once. The chain is built from TRBV11-2 and TRBJ1-1, with 7 bases fitting TRBD1. The receptor was derived from a human donor in good health. Material: CD4+ T cells from PBMCs. CDR3 bases: TGTGCCAGCAGCGGATACAGGGGTCCTATGAACACTGAAGCTTTCTTT. This encodes CASSGYRGPMNTEAFF.